This T cell receptor (beta chain) comes out of a study of cytomegalovirus exposure and HLA in healthy donors. Germline V gene sequence: CDR1 SGHRS, CDR2 YFSETQ. The CDR3 has 16 amino acids. V lost 0 bases and J lost 1, with 14 bases in between. The donors were part of the validation cohort of 95 to 150 subjects. That cohort was separate from the first cohort, which comprised fewer than 800 subjects. Whole-study findings and limits: It was found in a later analysis that first-cohort TCR clusters tended to co-occur in the 120 validation repertoires.

This clone was detected a few times. As yet, its antigen is unknown. The assay was immunoSEQ multiplex PCR, and TCRdb's table has in-frame clones only and misses some. This sample has some 110,000 clones, with around 89% found just once. The TCR comes from a man between 18 and 35 years old in good health and CMV-seronegative. The rearrangement uses TRBV5-1 and TRBJ2-7; TRBD1 is a possible D gene (6 bases). The sequencing input was PBMCs. CDR3 sequence reads: CASSLGWRQDSYEQYF. Here the CDR3 DNA reads TGCGCCAGCAGCTTGGGCTGGCGACAGGATTCCTACGAGCAGTACTTC.